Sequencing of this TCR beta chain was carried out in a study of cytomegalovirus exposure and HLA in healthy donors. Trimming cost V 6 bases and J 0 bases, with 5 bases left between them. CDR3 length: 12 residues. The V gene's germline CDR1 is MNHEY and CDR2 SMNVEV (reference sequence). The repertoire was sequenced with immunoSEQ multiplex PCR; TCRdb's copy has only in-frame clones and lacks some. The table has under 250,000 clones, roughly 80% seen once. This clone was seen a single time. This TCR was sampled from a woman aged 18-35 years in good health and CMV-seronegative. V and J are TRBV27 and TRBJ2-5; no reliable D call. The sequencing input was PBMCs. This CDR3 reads CASSSYQETQYF. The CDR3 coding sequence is TGTGCCAGCAGCTCGTACCAAGAGACCCAGTACTTC.